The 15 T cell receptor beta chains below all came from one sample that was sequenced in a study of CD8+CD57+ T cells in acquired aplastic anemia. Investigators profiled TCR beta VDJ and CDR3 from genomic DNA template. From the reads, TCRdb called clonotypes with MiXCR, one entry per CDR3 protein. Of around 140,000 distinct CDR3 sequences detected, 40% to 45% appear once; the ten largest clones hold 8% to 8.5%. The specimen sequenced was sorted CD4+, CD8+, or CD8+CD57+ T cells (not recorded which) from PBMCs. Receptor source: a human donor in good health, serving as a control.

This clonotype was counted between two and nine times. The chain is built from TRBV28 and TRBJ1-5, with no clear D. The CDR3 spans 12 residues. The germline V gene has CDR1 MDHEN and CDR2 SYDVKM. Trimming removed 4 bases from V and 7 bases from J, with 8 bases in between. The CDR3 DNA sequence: TGTGCCAGCAGTTGGGGAGGGCAGCCCCAGCATTTT. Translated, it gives CASSWGGQPQHF.

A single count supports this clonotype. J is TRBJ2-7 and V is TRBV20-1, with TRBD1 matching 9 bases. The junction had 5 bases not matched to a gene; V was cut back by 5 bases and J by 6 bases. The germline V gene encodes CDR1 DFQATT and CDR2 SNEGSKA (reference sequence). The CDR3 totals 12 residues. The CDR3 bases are TGCAGTGCTTACAGGGGGCGCTCCGAGCAGTACTTC. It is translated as CSAYRGRSEQYF.

The CDR3 loop is CASSNPGGSYGYTF. Written as DNA, the CDR3 is TGTGCCAGTAGCAACCCGGGGGGCAGCTATGGCTACACCTTC. The chain joins TRBV19 to TRBJ1-2, with D possibly TRBD1 on 6 matching bases. Trimming shortened V by 6 bases and J by 4 bases, and 15 bases separated the two germline ends. The germline V gene has CDR1 LNHDA and CDR2 SQIVND (reference sequence). The CDR3 is 14 residues long.

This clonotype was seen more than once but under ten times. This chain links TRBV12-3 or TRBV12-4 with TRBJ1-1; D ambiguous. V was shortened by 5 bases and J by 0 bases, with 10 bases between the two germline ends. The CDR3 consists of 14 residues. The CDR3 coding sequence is TGTGCCAGCAGTCTTAGACCCGTGAACACTGAAGCTTTCTTT. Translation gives CASSLRPVNTEAFF.

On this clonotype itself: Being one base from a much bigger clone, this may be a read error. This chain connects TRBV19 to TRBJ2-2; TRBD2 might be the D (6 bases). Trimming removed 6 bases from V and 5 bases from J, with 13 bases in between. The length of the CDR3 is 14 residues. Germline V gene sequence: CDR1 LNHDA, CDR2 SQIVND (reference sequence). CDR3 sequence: CASRSTAGTGELFF. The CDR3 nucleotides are TGTGCCAGTAGAAGCACCGCGGGGACCGGGGAGCTGTTTTTT.

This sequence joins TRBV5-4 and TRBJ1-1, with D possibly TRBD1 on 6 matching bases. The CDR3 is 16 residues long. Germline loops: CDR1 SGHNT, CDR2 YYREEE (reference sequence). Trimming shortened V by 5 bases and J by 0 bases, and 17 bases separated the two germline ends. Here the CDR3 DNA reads TGTGCCAGCAGTCTCCGAGGGGGGCTCATGAACACTGAAGCTTTCTTT. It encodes CASSLRGGLMNTEAFF.

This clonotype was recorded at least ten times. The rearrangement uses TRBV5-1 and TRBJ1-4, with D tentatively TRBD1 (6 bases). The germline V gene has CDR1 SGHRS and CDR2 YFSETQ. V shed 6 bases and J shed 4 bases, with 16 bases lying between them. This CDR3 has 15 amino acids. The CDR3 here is CASTLAGQSNEKLFF. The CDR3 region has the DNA TGCGCCAGCACCCTGGCCGGACAGAGTAATGAAAAACTGTTTTTT.

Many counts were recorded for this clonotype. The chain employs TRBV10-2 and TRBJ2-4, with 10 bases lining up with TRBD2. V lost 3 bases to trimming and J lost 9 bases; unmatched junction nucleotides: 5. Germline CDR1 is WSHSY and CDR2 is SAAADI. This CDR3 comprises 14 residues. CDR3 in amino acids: CASSERASGSIQYF. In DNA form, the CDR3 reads TGCGCCAGCAGTGAAAGAGCTAGCGGGAGCATTCAGTACTTC.

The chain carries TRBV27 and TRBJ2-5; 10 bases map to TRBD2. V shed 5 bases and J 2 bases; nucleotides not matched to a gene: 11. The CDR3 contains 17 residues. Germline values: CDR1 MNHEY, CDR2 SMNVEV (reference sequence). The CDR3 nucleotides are TGTGCCAGCAGTCCGAATCCCCTAGCGGGGGTACAAGAGACCCAGTACTTC. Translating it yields CASSPNPLAGVQETQYF.

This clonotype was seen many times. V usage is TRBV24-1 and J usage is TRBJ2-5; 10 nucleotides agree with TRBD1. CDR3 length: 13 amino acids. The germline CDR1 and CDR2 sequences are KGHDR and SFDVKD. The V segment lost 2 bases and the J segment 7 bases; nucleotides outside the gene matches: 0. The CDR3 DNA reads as TGTGCCACCAGTGATTGGACAGGGGGGACCCAGTACTTC. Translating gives CATSDWTGGTQYF.

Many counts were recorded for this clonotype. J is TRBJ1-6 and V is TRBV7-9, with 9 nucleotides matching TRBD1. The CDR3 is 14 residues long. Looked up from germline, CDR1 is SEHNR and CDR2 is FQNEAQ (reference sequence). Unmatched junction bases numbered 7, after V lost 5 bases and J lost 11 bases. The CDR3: CASSARDREAPLHF. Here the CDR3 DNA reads TGTGCCAGCAGCGCACGGGACAGGGAGGCACCCCTCCACTTT.

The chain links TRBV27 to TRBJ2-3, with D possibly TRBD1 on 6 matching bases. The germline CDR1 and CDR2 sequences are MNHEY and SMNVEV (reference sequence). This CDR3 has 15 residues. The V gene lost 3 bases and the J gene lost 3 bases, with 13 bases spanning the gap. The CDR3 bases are TGTGCCAGCAGTTTCGGGACAACTGGGACAGATACGCAGTATTTT. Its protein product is CASSFGTTGTDTQYF.

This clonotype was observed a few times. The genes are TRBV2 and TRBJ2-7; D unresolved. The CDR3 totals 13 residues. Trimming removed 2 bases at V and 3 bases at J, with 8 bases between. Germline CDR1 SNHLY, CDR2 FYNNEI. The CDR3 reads CASSEFSLYEQYF. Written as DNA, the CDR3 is TGTGCCAGCAGTGAATTCAGCCTCTACGAGCAGTACTTC.

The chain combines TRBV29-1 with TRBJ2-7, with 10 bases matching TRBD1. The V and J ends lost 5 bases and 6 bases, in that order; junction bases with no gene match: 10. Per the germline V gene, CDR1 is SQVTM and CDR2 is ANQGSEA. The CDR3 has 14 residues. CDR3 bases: TGCAGCGTTCCCGGGACAGGGGCCGTTGGCGAGCAGTACTTC. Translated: CSVPGTGAVGEQYF.

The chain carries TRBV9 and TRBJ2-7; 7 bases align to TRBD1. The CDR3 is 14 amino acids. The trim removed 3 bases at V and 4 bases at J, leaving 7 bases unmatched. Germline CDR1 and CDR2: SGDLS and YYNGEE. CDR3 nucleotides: TGTGCCAGCAGCGGGACAGGCCATGAGTACGAGCAGTACTTC. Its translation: CASSGTGHEYEQYF. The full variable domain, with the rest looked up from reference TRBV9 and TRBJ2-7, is DSGVTQTPKHLITATGQRVTLRCSPRSGDLSVYWYQQSLDQGLQFLIQYYNGEERAKGNILERFSAQQFPDLHSELNLSSLELGDSALYFCASSGTGHEYEQYFGPGTRLTVT.